Following are 18 T cell receptor beta chains from one sample sequenced in a study of blood T cell repertoires in COVID-19. Using immunoSEQ multiplex PCR, the repertoire was profiled, and TCRdb retains in-frame clones only, with some absent. The table records approximately 63,000 clones, over 75% of them present only once. The sequenced sample was peripheral blood. These receptors all stem from an elderly man in a cohort sampled during active COVID-19.

The chain carries TRBV4-1 and TRBJ2-5; tentatively, D is TRBD2 (5 bases). Trimming cost V 1 base and J 0 bases, with 9 bases left between them. Germline CDR1 MGHRA, CDR2 YSYEKL. The CDR3 consists of 15 residues. The CDR3 sequence is CASSQAPGYQETQYF. The CDR3 DNA reads TGCGCCAGCAGCCAAGCCCCGGGGTACCAAGAGACCCAGTACTTC.

The chain uses TRBV7-9 and TRBJ1-1; 8 nucleotides match TRBD1. The CDR3 extends over 15 amino acids. CDR1 SEHNR and CDR2 FQNEAQ come from the germline V gene (reference sequence). The V segment lost 4 bases and the J segment 5 bases; nucleotides outside the gene matches: 9. The CDR3 reads CASSSGQGRYTEAFF. CDR3 DNA sequence: TGTGCCAGCAGCTCTGGACAGGGTCGGTATACTGAAGCTTTCTTT.

The chain has TRBV20-1 and TRBJ1-2; D gene ambiguous. The CDR3 contains 13 residues. Germline CDR1 DFQATT, CDR2 SNEGSKA (reference sequence). Trimming left V 3 bases short and J 8 bases short, with 16 bases between. The CDR3 nucleotides are TGCAGTGCTAGTCAGCAGCAGGATTGGGGCTACACCTTC. Translation gives CSASQQQDWGYTF.

V and J are TRBV7-9 and TRBJ2-7; D unclear. Germline V CDR1 and CDR2: SEHNR, FQNEAQ (reference sequence). Trimming took 1 base from V and 0 from J, leaving 10 bases between them. The CDR3 loop spans 15 amino acids. CDR3 in amino acids: CASSLDVGSSYEQYF. The DNA of the CDR3 is TGTGCCAGCAGCTTAGACGTCGGTAGCTCCTACGAGCAGTACTTC. Full variable domain (missing parts from reference TRBV7-9 and TRBJ2-7): DTGVSQNPRHKITKRGQNVTFRCDPISEHNRLYWYRQTLGQGPEFLTYFQNEAQLEKSRLLSDRFSAERPKGSFSTLEIQRTEQGDSAMYLCASSLDVGSSYEQYFGPGTRLTVT.

The chain combines TRBV7-9 with TRBJ1-5; tentative D call: TRBD1 (5 bases). The CDR3 loop spans 19 amino acids. CDR1 and CDR2 from the germline V gene are SEHNR and FQNEAQ (reference sequence). The germline V and J ends were trimmed by 1 base and 0 bases, with 19 bases remaining between them. The CDR3 nucleotides read TGTGCCAGCAGCTTAGTAGTGGGGACTGCCGGGAATAGCAATCAGCCCCAGCATTTT. Protein sequence: CASSLVVGTAGNSNQPQHF.

In its sample, this clone was seen a few times. V usage is TRBV27 and J usage is TRBJ2-7; a weak D match, TRBD2 (5 bases). The V gene's germline CDR1 is MNHEY and CDR2 SMNVEV (reference sequence). Trimming removed 3 bases from V and 9 bases from J, with 15 bases in between. This CDR3 region has 13 residues. The CDR3 here is CASSFRTPGMQYF. The DNA for the CDR3 is TGTGCCAGCAGTTTTAGGACGCCGGGGATGCAGTACTTC.

CDR3: CASSEGTGADTQYF. Written as DNA, the CDR3 is TGTGCCAGCAGTGAAGGGACAGGGGCAGATACGCAGTATTTT. This chain joins TRBV25-1 and TRBJ2-3, with TRBD1 matching 10 bases. The V and J ends lost 2 bases and 4 bases, in that order; junction bases with no gene match: 0. This CDR3 region has 14 residues. CDR1 and CDR2 (germline): MGHDK, SYGVNS.

The chain carries TRBV5-4 and TRBJ2-3; 9 nucleotides line up with TRBD1. The CDR3 has 16 residues. Germline trimming cut 5 bases from V and 3 bases from J; bases unmatched to any gene: 10. Germline V gene sequence: CDR1 SGHNT, CDR2 YYREEE (reference sequence). CDR3 DNA sequence: TGTGCCAGCAGGTTTTACCGGGACAGGGAAACAGATACGCAGTATTTT. This sequence encodes CASRFYRDRETDTQYF.

This CDR3 is CASSSSGGGELFF. The DNA of the CDR3 is TGTGCCAGCAGTTCATCCGGGGGCGGGGAGCTGTTTTTT. This chain links TRBV12-3 or TRBV12-4 with TRBJ2-2, with D possibly being TRBD2 (6 bases). The CDR3 runs to 13 residues. The ends were cut back, 4 bases at V and 7 bases at J, with 10 bases in the middle.

V gene TRBV30 combines with J gene TRBJ2-7, with TRBD2 identical over 11 bases. The V gene's germline CDR1 is GTSNPN and CDR2 SVGIG (reference sequence). The CDR3 totals 15 residues. V shed 3 bases, J shed 6 bases, and the junction held 10 bases outside the gene matches. The chain's CDR3 is CAWSEVAGGPIEQYF. CDR3 in DNA: TGTGCCTGGAGCGAAGTAGCGGGAGGGCCCATCGAGCAGTACTTC.

The V and J genes are TRBV10-2 and TRBJ1-3; a weak D match, TRBD1 (6 bases). The ends were cut back, 10 bases at V and 0 bases at J, with 13 bases in the middle. Germline CDR1 reads WSHSY; CDR2 reads SAAADI. The CDR3 is 14 amino acids. The CDR3 DNA reads TGCGCCACGCAGGACAGATTCTCTGGAAACACCATATATTTT. Translation gives CATQDRFSGNTIYF.

The CDR3 region is CAWATGFGEQFF. The CDR3 nucleotides read TGTGCCTGGGCCACAGGGTTTGGCGAGCAGTTCTTC. The gene calls are TRBV30 and TRBJ2-1; weak D call: TRBD1 (6 bases). The CDR3 has 12 residues. V was cut by 5 bases and J by 10 bases, with 15 bases left in between. Germline CDR1 is GTSNPN and CDR2 is SVGIG (reference sequence).

The chain combines TRBV7-9 with TRBJ2-3; D might be TRBD2 (6 bases). CDR3 length equals 18 residues. Trimming cost V 0 bases and J 4 bases, with 20 bases left between them. Germline V gives CDR1 SEHNR, CDR2 FQNEAQ (reference sequence). CDR3 in amino acids: CASSLAVGRDNSPDTQYF. DNA for the CDR3: TGTGCCAGCAGCTTAGCGGTTGGGCGGGATAATTCTCCAGATACGCAGTATTTT.

This chain connects TRBV10-2 to TRBJ2-2; 12 bases are a match to TRBD2. With V trimmed by 2 bases and J by 7 bases, 5 bases remained unmatched. From germline, CDR1 is WSHSY and CDR2 SAAADI. The CDR3 sequence is 16 residues long. Here the CDR3 DNA reads TGCGCCAGCAGTGAGCGGACTAGCGGGAATGTCGGGGAGCTGTTTTTT. Its translation: CASSERTSGNVGELFF.

The chain carries TRBV10-3 and TRBJ2-3, with 7 bases fitting TRBD2. V gave up 5 bases and J gave up 1 base; unmatched junction bases: 3. CDR3 length: 14 amino acids. The germline gives CDR1 ENHRY, CDR2 SYGVKD. The CDR3 sequence: CAISRLAGTDTQYF. CDR3 DNA: TGTGCCATCAGTAGACTAGCAGGCACAGATACGCAGTATTTT.

This chain links TRBV18 with TRBJ2-7; 9 bases match TRBD1. The CDR3 has 15 residues. The V and J ends lost 5 bases and 7 bases, in that order; junction bases with no gene match: 12. Germline V CDR1 and CDR2: KGHSH, LQKENI. In DNA form, the CDR3 reads TGTGCCAGCTCAATCCCTGGGACAGGGATTAATGAGCAGTACTTC. As protein: CASSIPGTGINEQYF.

J is TRBJ1-2 and V is TRBV3-1 (or the pseudogene TRBV3-2); tentative D call: TRBD1 (6 bases). Trimming left V 0 bases short and J 3 bases short, with 14 bases between. The germline CDR1 and CDR2 sequences are LGHDT and YNNKEL (reference sequence). The CDR3 is made up of 16 amino acids. CDR3 DNA: TGTGCCAGCAGCCAAGAGGCCCTAACAGGGCACTATGGCTACACCTTC. It encodes CASSQEALTGHYGYTF.

V usage is TRBV18 and J usage is TRBJ2-5, with TRBD2 identical over 9 bases. The length of the CDR3 is 16 residues. Germline V lookup: CDR1 KGHSH, CDR2 LQKENI. Germline trimming cut 0 bases from V and 2 bases from J; bases unmatched to any gene: 4. CDR3 DNA: TGTGCCAGCTCACCACCGGCGGGGGGGGTTCAAGAGACCCAGTACTTC. Amino acid sequence: CASSPPAGGVQETQYF.